The 29 T cell receptor beta chains below come from one sample, sequenced in a study of T-cell reconstitution after alpha-beta-depleted transplantation in children. For TCRbeta, the library was prepared with unique molecular identifiers. TCRdb reanalysed the PCR reads using MiXCR and keeps one entry per CDR3 protein. This sample yields more than 20,000 distinct CDR3 sequences, of which 11% are seen a single time; roughly 25% belongs to the top ten. The input for sequencing was PBMCs from the stem cell graft donor, taken from the stem cell graft. These receptors were collected from a human donor who donated a stem cell graft to a child with chronic granulomatous disease.

This clonotype was observed many times. The gene calls are TRBV20-1 and TRBJ2-1; TRBD2 agrees at 11 bases. CDR3 size: 13 residues. V was pared by 7 bases and J by 7 bases, with 6 bases of the junction left unmatched. Looked up from germline, CDR1 is DFQATT and CDR2 is SNEGSKA (reference sequence). The CDR3 loop reads CSVTSGISNEQFF. The CDR3, as DNA: TGCAGTGTGACTAGCGGGATATCTAATGAGCAGTTCTTC.

This sequence joins TRBV24-1 and TRBJ2-6, with D perhaps TRBD1 or TRBD2 (5 bases each). Germline V lookup: CDR1 KGHDR, CDR2 SFDVKD. The V end was cut by 4 bases, the J end by 1 base, with 13 bases between. The length of the CDR3 is 17 residues. The CDR3 here is CATSEGPLLSGANVLTF. The CDR3 bases are TGTGCCACCAGTGAGGGACCCTTATTATCTGGGGCCAACGTCCTGACTTTC.

This clonotype appeared many times. V is TRBV20-1 and J is TRBJ2-7, with 7 bases aligning to TRBD1. The CDR3 is 14 residues long. Germline assignment: CDR1 DFQATT and CDR2 SNEGSKA (reference sequence). V was pared by 5 bases and J by 3 bases, with 10 bases of the junction left unmatched. CDR3 region: CSAGWTGPRYEQYF. The DNA of the CDR3 is TGCAGTGCTGGATGGACAGGTCCTCGCTACGAGCAGTACTTC.

The chain has TRBV12-3 or TRBV12-4 and TRBJ2-7; D is perhaps TRBD1 (5 bases). This CDR3 region has 12 residues. Between the trimmed V and J ends, which lost 5 bases and 1 base, there was a span of 6 bases. CDR3 loop: CASSGHSYEQYF. The CDR3 DNA reads as TGTGCCAGCAGTGGACATTCCTACGAGCAGTACTTC.

J is TRBJ2-1 and V is TRBV29-1, with D perhaps matching TRBD1 or TRBD2 (5 bases each). This CDR3 spans 14 amino acids. Germline assignment: CDR1 SQVTM and CDR2 ANQGSEA. The V and J ends lost 2 bases and 0 bases respectively, with 8 bases between them. The CDR3 sequence: CSVERGTSYNEQFF. The DNA for the CDR3 is TGCAGCGTTGAAAGAGGGACCTCCTACAATGAGCAGTTCTTC.

The chain combines TRBV15 with TRBJ2-2; no definite D call. CDR1 is LNHNV and CDR2 is YYDKDF in the germline V gene (reference sequence). This CDR3 has 12 amino acids. Between the trimmed V and J ends, which lost 1 base and 5 bases, there was a span of 2 bases. The CDR3 DNA is TGTGCCACCAGCAGAGGAACCGGGGAGCTGTTTTTT. Its translation is CATSRGTGELFF.

This clonotype was detected many times. This chain links TRBV20-1 with TRBJ2-3, with D perhaps TRBD2 (5 bases). The germline V gene encodes CDR1 DFQATT and CDR2 SNEGSKA (reference sequence). Trimming took off 2 bases at V and 0 bases at J, with 21 bases between the two ends. This CDR3 spans 18 amino acids. For the CDR3, the DNA is TGCAGTGCTAGATCGGGGAGCGGTCCGAGTGCTAGCACAGATACGCAGTATTTT. Protein product: CSARSGSGPSASTDTQYF.

This clonotype was seen at least ten times. This rearrangement joins TRBV10-3 to TRBJ2-7; 11 bases are a match to TRBD1. V shed 4 bases and J 2 bases; nucleotides not matched to a gene: 4. Per germline, CDR1 ENHRY and CDR2 SYGVKD. The CDR3 is 15 residues long. CDR3 bases: TGTGCCATCAGTGGTGGGACAGGGGGACCCTACGAGCAGTACTTC. Protein: CAISGGTGGPYEQYF.

There are many counts of this clonotype. The rearrangement joins TRBV6-1 to TRBJ2-7; no clear D. Per the germline V gene, CDR1 is MNHNS and CDR2 is SASEGT. This CDR3 region has 14 residues. The V gene lost 7 bases and the J gene lost 1 base, with 14 bases spanning the gap. The CDR3 is CASTTQAVSYEQYF. The CDR3 coding sequence is TGTGCCAGCACCACCCAGGCGGTTTCCTACGAGCAGTACTTC.

V usage is TRBV29-1 and J usage is TRBJ2-1; D is unclear. The length of the CDR3 is 12 residues. Germline lookup yields CDR1 SQVTM and CDR2 ANQGSEA. V shed 6 bases and J shed 2 bases, with 8 bases lying between them. The CDR3 spells CSVYATYNEQFF. In DNA form, the CDR3 reads TGCAGCGTCTATGCCACCTACAATGAGCAGTTCTTC.

This clonotype was observed at least ten times. V gene TRBV7-2 combines with J gene TRBJ2-7, with TRBD2 identical over 8 bases. The ends lost 2 bases at V and 6 bases at J; junction bases unmatched: 6. Per germline, CDR1 SGHTA and CDR2 FQGNSA. CDR3 length equals 14 residues. The CDR3 region has the DNA TGTGCCAGCAGCTTACCCGGGACTAGGGTCGAGCAGTACTTC. Translated, it gives CASSLPGTRVEQYF.

This clonotype came up many times. The chain uses TRBV11-1 and TRBJ1-2; TRBD1 agrees at 9 bases. V trimming: 5 bases; J trimming: 8 bases; junction bases outside the gene matches: 21. The CDR3 covers 18 residues. The germline gives CDR1 SGHAT, CDR2 FQDESV (reference sequence). The CDR3 protein is CASSPSITLWDRAAGYTF. CDR3 sequence (DNA): TGTGCCAGCAGCCCTAGCATTACCTTGTGGGACAGGGCGGCGGGCTACACCTTC.

This clonotype has at least ten counts. The rearrangement links TRBV7-3 to TRBJ2-2; D is undetermined. The V end lost 5 bases, the J end lost 5 bases, and 15 bases lay between the germline ends. This CDR3 contains 15 residues. The germline V gene encodes CDR1 SGHTA and CDR2 FQGTGA. The CDR3 nucleotides are TGTGCCAGCAGCCCCACGGGTCGTGGGACCGGGGAGCTGTTTTTT. Protein sequence: CASSPTGRGTGELFF. Based on the CDR3 plus reference TRBV7-3 and TRBJ2-2, the full variable domain is GAGVSQTPSNKVTEKGKYVELRCDPISGHTALYWYRQSLGQGPEFLIYFQGTGAADDSGLPNDRFFAVRPEGSVSTLKIQRTERGDSAVYLCASSPTGRGTGELFFGEGSRLTVL.

This clonotype was observed a few times. The conserved closing phenylalanine or tryptophan is absent in this CDR3, likely reflecting a read error. The chain uses TRBV10-3 and TRBJ2-7; the D is unclear. The CDR3 loop spans 11 amino acids. CDR1 and CDR2 from the germline V gene are ENHRY and SYGVKD. The CDR3, as DNA: TGTGCCGTCAGAGGAGAAGACGAGCAGTACTTG. Protein: CAVRGEDEQYL.

Many counts were recorded for this clonotype. The V gene is TRBV5-5, the J gene TRBJ1-3; 8 positions agree with TRBD1. Per the germline V gene, CDR1 is SGHKS and CDR2 is YYEKEE (reference sequence). The CDR3 has 18 amino acids. Trimming at V came to 1 base and at J to 0 bases, leaving 9 bases not matched to a gene. The CDR3 DNA follows: TGTGCCAGCAGCTTGAGGGCAGGGGGCCAGTACTCTGGAAACACCATATATTTT. This translates into CASSLRAGGQYSGNTIYF.

The rearrangement uses TRBV6-1 and TRBJ1-5; D unclear. Trimming cost V 1 base and J 4 bases, with 14 bases left between them. The CDR3 loop spans 16 amino acids. The germline gives CDR1 MNHNS, CDR2 SASEGT. This CDR3 is CASSEGRVPVNQPQHF. CDR3 nucleotides: TGTGCCAGCAGTGAAGGAAGGGTTCCAGTGAATCAGCCCCAGCATTTT.

This clonotype was seen at least ten times. This chain connects TRBV7-2 to TRBJ2-1; possible D gene TRBD2, 6 bases. V lost 5 bases, J lost 3 bases, and 17 bases lay in between. The V gene's germline CDR1 is SGHTA and CDR2 FQGNSA. The CDR3 has 16 residues. The CDR3 sequence is CASSADRDSRYNEQFF. The CDR3 nucleotides are TGTGCCAGCAGCGCAGACCGGGACTCTCGCTACAATGAGCAGTTCTTC.

This clonotype qualifies as medium-sized. J is TRBJ1-1 and V is TRBV29-1; no firm D call. Trimming pared 3 bases from V and 7 bases from J, leaving 9 bases between. Germline V lookup: CDR1 SQVTM, CDR2 ANQGSEA. The CDR3 totals 11 residues. The DNA of the CDR3 is TGCAGCGTTGAGGTGCTCATTGAAGCTTTCTTT. Translation: CSVEVLIEAFF.

In this sample, this clonotype turned up many times. The chain links TRBV6-5 to TRBJ2-2; D ambiguous. Trimming removed 6 bases from V and 3 bases from J, with 11 bases in between. The length of the CDR3 is 14 residues. The germline CDR1 and CDR2 sequences are MNHEY and SVGAGI. CDR3 DNA sequence: TGTGCCAGCAGCTCCTTGGGCTACACCGGGGAGCTGTTTTTT. It specifies CASSSLGYTGELFF.

This chain uses TRBV21-1 with TRBJ1-1; TRBD1 was called by the table and not checked on the DNA. TRBV21-1 is termed a pseudogene. CDR3 length equals 15 residues. DNA of the CDR3: TGTGCCAGCCTTAAAGGGGGGCAGGGGAGTACTGAAGCTTTCTTT. Protein sequence: CASLKGGQGSTEAFF.

This clonotype came up many times. CDR3 in amino acids: CSARRRGDTQYF. The CDR3 coding sequence is TGCAGTGCTAGAAGACGGGGAGATACGCAGTATTTT. The rearrangement links TRBV20-1 to TRBJ2-3; D is possibly TRBD2 (5 bases). Per the germline V gene, CDR1 is DFQATT and CDR2 is SNEGSKA (reference sequence). Trimming removed 2 bases from V and 5 bases from J, with 8 bases in between. The CDR3 sequence is 12 residues long.

In this sample, this clonotype turned up many times. The chain is built from TRBV20-1 and TRBJ2-7, with 7 bases identical to TRBD1. V lost 6 bases, J lost 3 bases, and 8 bases stayed unmatched. This CDR3 is 13 amino acids long. CDR1 is DFQATT and CDR2 is SNEGSKA in the germline V gene (reference sequence). The CDR3 here is CSAEGTEDYEQYF. CDR3 DNA: TGCAGTGCAGAGGGGACAGAGGACTACGAGCAGTACTTC.

This clonotype has a count of ten or more. In DNA, the CDR3 is TGTGCCAGCAGCCAATGGGCCCAGTGGCTCTACAATGAGCAGTTCTTC. Protein sequence: CASSQWAQWLYNEQFF. V and J are TRBV3-1 and TRBJ2-1; no definite D call. CDR3 length: 16 residues. CDR1 LGHDT and CDR2 YNNKEL come from the germline V gene (reference sequence). V lost 2 bases and J lost 3, with 14 bases in between.

This clonotype has ten or more counts. V and J are TRBV29-1 and TRBJ2-1; 10 bases line up with TRBD1. CDR3 length equals 13 residues. The germline CDR1 and CDR2 sequences are SQVTM and ANQGSEA. The J segment lost 8 bases and the V segment lost 1 base, leaving 2 bases of the junction unmatched. Written as DNA, the CDR3 is TGCAGCGTTGAAGGACAGGGGGCCTATGAGCAGTTCTTC. This translates into CSVEGQGAYEQFF.

This clonotype was seen many times. The V and J genes are TRBV18 and TRBJ1-1; D gene unclear. Trimming cost V 1 base and J 7 bases, with 13 bases left between them. Germline CDR1 is KGHSH and CDR2 is LQKENI. The CDR3 is 14 residues long. The CDR3 is CASSPLPIPDEAFF. CDR3 nucleotide sequence: TGTGCCAGCTCACCACTCCCTATTCCCGATGAAGCTTTCTTT.

This clonotype was counted at least ten times. V and J are TRBV9 and TRBJ1-2; D gene uncertain. V lost 6 bases and J lost 0, with 12 bases in between. Germline values: CDR1 SGDLS, CDR2 YYNGEE. The CDR3 length is 14 residues. The CDR3 sequence is CASTRLATNYGYTF. CDR3 nucleotides: TGTGCCAGCACGCGTTTGGCCACTAACTATGGCTACACCTTC.

The J gene is TRBJ2-7, the V gene TRBV7-2; 7 positions match TRBD2. From germline, CDR1 is SGHTA and CDR2 FQGNSA. Trimming took 10 bases from V and 2 from J; bases not matched to a gene: 17. CDR3 length equals 16 residues. This CDR3 is CATCLVGGTPPYEQYF. The CDR3 nucleotides read TGTGCCACCTGCCTGGTCGGGGGGACTCCCCCCTACGAGCAGTACTTC. Full variable domain (missing parts from reference TRBV7-2 and TRBJ2-7): GAGVSQSPSNKVTEKGKDVELRCDPISGHTALYWYRQSLGQGLEFLIYFQGNSAPDKSGLPSDRFSAERTGGSVSTLTIQRTQQEDSAVYLCATCLVGGTPPYEQYFGPGTRLTVT.

In this sample, this clonotype turned up many times. The rearrangement uses TRBV5-6 and TRBJ2-5, with 7 positions matching TRBD1. The junction had 6 bases not matched to a gene; V was cut back by 4 bases and J by 0 bases. CDR3 length equals 15 residues. Germline CDR1 and CDR2: SGHDT and YYEEEE. The CDR3 region is CASSTPTGYQETQYF. The CDR3 DNA reads as TGTGCCAGCAGCACCCCGACAGGGTACCAAGAGACCCAGTACTTC.

This clonotype was recorded at least ten times. The chain has TRBV5-1 and TRBJ2-7; TRBD1 matches 7 bases. The CDR3 is 13 amino acids. V gave up 6 bases and J gave up 3 bases; unmatched junction bases: 6. The germline CDR1 and CDR2 sequences are SGHRS and YFSETQ. CDR3 nucleotide sequence: TGCGCCAGCACCCCGACAGGGAACTACGAGCAGTACTTC. This codes for CASTPTGNYEQYF.